These T cell receptor beta chains were read from a single sample in a study of blood T cell dynamics during melanoma immunotherapy. Sequenced by immunoSEQ multiplex PCR; TCRdb stores in-frame clones only, minus some. Among approximately 11,000 clones, 70% to 90% were seen once, and the ten largest hold approximately 15%. The sequencing here drew on blood, taken from a patient treated with checkpoint blockade. Source of these receptors: a human donor with melanoma. CDR3s include the opening cysteine and the closing phenylalanine or tryptophan. Each record gives: J gene, D gene, clone size, V gene, CDR3 protein, CDR3 DNA. A D gene is named only where the DNA matches it firmly. Size is stated for part of the rows, as once, few or many counts, or as a class when the clone is expanded.

TRBJ1-1 | NA | NA | TRBV11-2 | CASSLVGRFEAFF | TGTGCCAGCAGCTTAGTAGGGCGGTTTGAAGCTTTCTTT
TRBJ2-7 | NA | NA | TRBV18 | CASSPPGFSYEQYF | TGTGCCAGCTCACCACCGGGGTTCTCCTACGAGCAGTACTTC
TRBJ1-6 | TRBD1 | few | TRBV30 | CAWSTGQDNSPLHF | TGTGCCTGGAGCACGGGACAGGATAATTCACCCCTCCACTTT
TRBJ2-7 | NA | NA | TRBV7-9 | CASSDKGPALVEYF | TGTGCCAGCAGCGATAAGGGACCCGCGCTCGTGGAGTACTTC
TRBJ1-2 | NA | NA | TRBV7-9 | CASSLEQGGGYTF | TGTGCCAGCAGCTTAGAACAGGGAGGGGGCTACACCTTC
TRBJ1-2 | TRBD1 | NA | TRBV27 | CASRGTANYGYTF | TGTGCCAGCAGGGGGACAGCTAACTATGGCTACACCTTC
TRBJ1-5 | TRBD1 | NA | TRBV6-5 | CASGRTGDQPQHF | TGTGCCAGCGGCCGGACAGGGGATCAGCCCCAGCATTTT
TRBJ1-4 | TRBD1 | few | TRBV11-2 | CASSLGTGNEKLFF | TGTGCCAGCAGCTTAGGGACAGGCAATGAAAAACTGTTTTTT
TRBJ1-6 | NA | few | TRBV9 | CASSIGYRSYNSPLHF | TGTGCCAGCAGCATAGGGTATCGATCCTATAATTCACCCCTCCACTTT
TRBJ2-1 | NA | NA | TRBV6-4 | CASSREGANEQFF | TGTGCCAGCAGTAGAGAGGGAGCCAATGAGCAGTTCTTC
TRBJ1-3 | NA | NA | TRBV19 | CASSIATHGSSGNTIYF | TGTGCCAGTAGTATAGCAACCCACGGATCCTCTGGAAACACCATATATTTT
TRBJ1-4 | NA | NA | TRBV13 | CASSFFGEKLFF | TGTGCCAGCAGCTTTTTCGGGGAAAAACTGTTTTTT
TRBJ1-1 | NA | few | TRBV30 | CAWSIGLGVGTEAFF | TGTGCCTGGAGTATTGGTCTTGGGGTAGGAACTGAAGCTTTCTTT
TRBJ1-2 | NA | once | TRBV6-6 | CASSYVGGGYTF | TGTGCCAGCAGTTACGTGGGCGGTGGCTACACCTTC
TRBJ1-1 | NA | NA | TRBV6-6 | CASSLVGNTEAFF | TGTGCCAGCAGTTTAGTCGGCAACACTGAAGCTTTCTTT
TRBJ1-6 | TRBD1 | few | TRBV2 | CASSDADRGSRGLHF | TGTGCCAGCAGTGACGCAGACAGGGGGTCAAGGGGCCTCCACTTT
TRBJ2-3 | NA | NA | TRBV18 | CASSPPGADTQYF | TGTGCCAGCTCACCACCAGGAGCAGATACGCAGTATTTT
TRBJ1-1 | NA | NA | TRBV6-1 | CASSDRGPAPHTEAFF | TGTGCCAGCAGTGACCGGGGCCCCGCGCCCCACACTGAAGCTTTCTTT
TRBJ1-1 | NA | NA | TRBV11-3 | CASSLNLVWADTEAFF | TGTGCCAGCAGCTTAAATTTGGTTTGGGCGGACACTGAAGCTTTCTTT
TRBJ1-5 | TRBD1 | NA | TRBV7-2 | CASSSRTGDNQPQHF | TGTGCCAGCAGCTCTCGGACAGGGGACAATCAGCCCCAGCATTTT
TRBJ1-1 | NA | NA | TRBV30 | CAWSVGVSTEAFF | TGTGCCTGGAGTGTAGGGGTATCCACTGAAGCTTTCTTT
TRBJ1-2 | TRBD1 | NA | TRBV19 | CASSVGTGQGYTF | TGTGCCAGTAGTGTCGGGACAGGGCAGGGCTACACCTTC
TRBJ2-7 | TRBD1 | NA | TRBV7-9 | CASSFLGTGSYEQYF | TGTGCCAGCAGCTTCCTTGGGACAGGCTCCTACGAGCAGTACTTC
TRBJ2-7 | NA | NA | TRBV7-8 | CASSSGGLGTYEQYF | TGTGCCAGCAGCTCAGGAGGCCTAGGGACCTACGAGCAGTACTTC
TRBJ2-3 | TRBD1 | NA | TRBV5-1 | CASSLEGGRADTQYF | TGCGCCAGCAGCTTGGAAGGGGGCCGGGCAGATACGCAGTATTTT
TRBJ2-5 | NA | once | TRBV2 | CASSRGGMGETQYF | TGTGCCAGCAGTCGGGGAGGCATGGGGGAGACCCAGTACTTC
TRBJ1-2 | NA | NA | TRBV9 | CASSPRSRGINGYTF | TGTGCCAGCAGCCCGCGGAGCAGGGGTATAAATGGCTACACCTTC
TRBJ1-6 | TRBD1 | NA | TRBV5-4 | CASSLRAGGSYNSPLHF | TGTGCCAGCAGCTTGAGGGCAGGGGGGTCCTATAATTCACCCCTCCACTTT
TRBJ1-1 | NA | NA | TRBV19 | CASSPPGRLNTEAFF | TGTGCCAGCTCGCCTCCGGGCAGACTGAACACTGAAGCTTTCTTT
TRBJ1-4 | TRBD1 | once | TRBV9 | CASSPRQGGVFNEKLFF | TGTGCCAGCAGCCCAAGACAGGGAGGGGTTTTTAATGAAAAACTGTTTTTT
TRBJ2-7 | TRBD2 | NA | TRBV15 | CATSSGTSGKYEQYF | TGTGCCACCAGCAGTGGGACTAGCGGAAAATACGAGCAGTACTTC
TRBJ2-5 | TRBD1 | NA | TRBV7-2 | CASSSGTGEGETQYF | TGTGCCAGCAGCTCTGGGACAGGGGAAGGGGAGACCCAGTACTTC
TRBJ1-2 | NA | NA | TRBV9 | CASSGREGMGTNYGYTF | TGTGCCAGCAGCGGCCGGGAGGGGATGGGGACTAACTATGGCTACACCTTC
TRBJ1-1 | NA | NA | TRBV30 | CAWRRTRGNTEAFF | TGTGCCTGGAGGCGGACACGCGGCAACACTGAAGCTTTCTTT
TRBJ2-3 | NA | once | TRBV5-8 | CASSLGGAGDTQYF | TGTGCCAGCAGCTTGGGAGGGGCAGGAGATACGCAGTATTTT
TRBJ2-6 | TRBD1 | NA | TRBV5-4 | CASTLQGAGGANVLTF | TGTGCCAGCACCCTACAGGGGGCGGGTGGGGCCAACGTCCTGACTTTC
TRBJ2-3 | NA | once | TRBV10-3 | CAISDPKEIAYTQYF | TGTGCCATCAGTGACCCCAAGGAGATCGCCTATACGCAGTATTTT
TRBJ2-3 | TRBD2 | NA | TRBV4-2 | CASSLGTSGGGTDTQYF | TGTGCCAGCAGCCTCGGGACTAGCGGGGGGGGCACAGATACGCAGTATTTT
TRBJ1-2 | NA | NA | TRBV19 | CASSTQETANYGYTF | TGTGCCAGTAGTACTCAAGAGACAGCTAACTATGGCTACACCTTC
TRBJ2-5 | TRBD2 | NA | TRBV2 | CASSLRTSGGGETQYF | TGTGCCAGCAGCCTCCGGACTAGCGGGGGGGGAGAGACCCAGTACTTC
TRBJ2-5 | NA | NA | TRBV11-2 | CASSSGTSWGPQYF | TGTGCCAGCAGCTCCGGGACTTCCTGGGGCCCCCAGTACTTC
TRBJ1-2 | NA | few | TRBV11-2 | CASSLEGNYGYTF | TGTGCCAGCAGCTTAGAGGGAAACTATGGCTACACCTTC
TRBJ2-1 | TRBD1 | NA | TRBV29-1 | CSGGQGLNNEQFF | TGCAGCGGGGGACAGGGGTTAAACAATGAGCAGTTCTTC
TRBJ1-4 | TRBD1 | NA | TRBV29-1 | CSVETGGNEKLFF | TGCAGCGTTGAAACAGGGGGTAATGAAAAACTGTTTTTT
TRBJ1-2 | NA | NA | TRBV9 | CANFKEGEFYGYTF | TGTGCCAACTTTAAAGAGGGGGAATTCTATGGCTACACCTTC
TRBJ1-2 | TRBD1 | NA | TRBV5-4 | CASSSYRGTYGYTF | TGTGCCAGCAGCTCCTACAGGGGGACCTATGGCTACACCTTC
TRBJ2-7 | NA | NA | TRBV5-5 | CASSPQPGALDYEQYF | TGTGCCAGCAGCCCCCAACCGGGGGCCCTAGACTACGAGCAGTACTTC
TRBJ2-3 | NA | NA | TRBV10-3 | CANAKEGEDTDTQYF | TGTGCCAACGCCAAAGAGGGGGAAGACACAGATACGCAGTATTTT
TRBJ2-4 | NA | NA | TRBV6-5 | CASSDRWSSHIQYF | TGTGCCAGCAGTGACCGATGGAGTTCGCACATTCAGTACTTC
TRBJ2-1 | TRBD2 | NA | TRBV29-1 | CGGVGPYNEQFF | TGCGGGGGGGTGGGCCCCTACAATGAGCAGTTCTTC
TRBJ1-6 | TRBD1 | NA | TRBV6-5 | CASSYGDRGSSPLHF | TGTGCCAGCAGTTATGGGGACAGGGGAAGTTCACCCCTCCACTTT
TRBJ1-3 | NA | few | TRBV21-1 | CASASISSGNTIYF | TGTGCCAGCGCTTCCATATCCTCTGGAAACACCATATATTTT
TRBJ2-2 | NA | NA | TRBV10-2 | CASKGIVGPGELFF | TGCGCCAGCAAGGGGATCGTGGGACCCGGGGAGCTGTTTTTT
TRBJ2-7 | NA | few | TRBV14 | CASSQDPGSYEQYF | TGTGCCAGCAGCCAAGACCCAGGGTCCTACGAGCAGTACTTC
TRBJ1-4 | NA | NA | TRBV7-9 | CASSLGTAQNEKLFF | TGTGCCAGCAGCTTAGGGACAGCGCAGAATGAAAAACTGTTTTTT
TRBJ2-3 | TRBD1 | NA | TRBV11-1 | CASSRFARGKTDTQYF | TGTGCCAGCAGCCGGTTTGCCAGGGGGAAGACAGATACGCAGTATTTT
TRBJ2-6 | NA | NA | TRBV11-1 | CASSLALQRVSGANVLTF | TGTGCCAGCAGCTTAGCGCTTCAGCGGGTCTCTGGGGCCAACGTCCTGACTTTC